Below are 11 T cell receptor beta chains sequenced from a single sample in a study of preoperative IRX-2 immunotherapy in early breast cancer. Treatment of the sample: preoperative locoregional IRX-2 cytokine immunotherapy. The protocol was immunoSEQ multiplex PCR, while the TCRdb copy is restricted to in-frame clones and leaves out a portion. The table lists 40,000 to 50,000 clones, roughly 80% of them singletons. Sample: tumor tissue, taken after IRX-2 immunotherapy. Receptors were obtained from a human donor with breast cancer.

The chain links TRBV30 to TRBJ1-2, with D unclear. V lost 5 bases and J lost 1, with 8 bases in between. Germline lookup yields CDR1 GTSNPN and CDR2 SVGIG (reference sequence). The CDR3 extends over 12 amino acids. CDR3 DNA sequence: TGTGCCTGGGCCACCGTTAACTATGGCTACACCTTC. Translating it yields CAWATVNYGYTF. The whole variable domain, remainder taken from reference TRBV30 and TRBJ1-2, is SQTIHQWPATLVQPVGSPLSLECTVEGTSNPNLYWYRQAAGRGLQLLFYSVGIGQISSEVPQNLSASRPQDRQFILSSKKLLLSDSGFYLCAWATVNYGYTFGSGTRLTVV.

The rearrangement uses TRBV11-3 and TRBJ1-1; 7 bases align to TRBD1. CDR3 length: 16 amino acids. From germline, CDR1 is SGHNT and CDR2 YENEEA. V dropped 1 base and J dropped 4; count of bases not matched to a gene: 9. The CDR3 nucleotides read TGTGCCAGCAGCTTAGGAGGGGGCGCGGGTGCCACTGAAGCTTTCTTT. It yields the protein CASSLGGGAGATEAFF.

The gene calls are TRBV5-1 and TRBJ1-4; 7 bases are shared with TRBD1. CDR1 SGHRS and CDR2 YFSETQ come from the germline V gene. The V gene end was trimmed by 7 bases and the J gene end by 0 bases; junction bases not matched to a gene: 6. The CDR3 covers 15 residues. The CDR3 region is CASERGPSTNEKLFF. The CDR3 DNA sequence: TGCGCCAGCGAAAGGGGGCCATCAACTAATGAAAAACTGTTTTTT.

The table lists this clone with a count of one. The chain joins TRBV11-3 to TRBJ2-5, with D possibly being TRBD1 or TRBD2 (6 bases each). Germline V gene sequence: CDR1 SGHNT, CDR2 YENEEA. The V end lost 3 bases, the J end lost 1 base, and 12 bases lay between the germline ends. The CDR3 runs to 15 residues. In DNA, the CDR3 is TGTGCCAGCAGCTTTGAGGGGGGACTCCAAGAGACCCAGTACTTC. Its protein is CASSFEGGLQETQYF.

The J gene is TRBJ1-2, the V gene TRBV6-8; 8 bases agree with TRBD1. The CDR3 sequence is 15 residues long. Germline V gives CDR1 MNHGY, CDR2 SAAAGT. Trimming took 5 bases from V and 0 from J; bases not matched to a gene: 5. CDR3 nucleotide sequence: TGTGCCAGCAGTGACGGACAGGGCGCTAACTATGGCTACACCTTC. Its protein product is CASSDGQGANYGYTF.

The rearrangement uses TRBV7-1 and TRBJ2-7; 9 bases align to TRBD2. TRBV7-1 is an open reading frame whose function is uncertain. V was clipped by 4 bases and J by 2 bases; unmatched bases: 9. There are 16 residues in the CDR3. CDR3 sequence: CASSLGSTSGTYEQYF. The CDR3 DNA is TGTGCCAGCAGCTTGGGCTCGACTAGCGGTACCTACGAGCAGTACTTC.

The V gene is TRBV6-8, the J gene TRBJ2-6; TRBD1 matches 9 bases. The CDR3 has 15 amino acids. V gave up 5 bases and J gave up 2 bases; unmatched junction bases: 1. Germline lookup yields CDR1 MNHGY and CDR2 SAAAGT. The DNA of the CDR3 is TGTGCCAGCAGTGGGGACAGGGCTGGGGCCAACGTCCTGACTTTC. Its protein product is CASSGDRAGANVLTF.

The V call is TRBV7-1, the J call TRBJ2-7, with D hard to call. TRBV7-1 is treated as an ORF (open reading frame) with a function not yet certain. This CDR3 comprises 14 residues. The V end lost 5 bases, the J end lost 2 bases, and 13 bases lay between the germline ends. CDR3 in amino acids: CASSRMDPPYEQYF. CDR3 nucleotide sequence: TGTGCCAGCAGCCGTATGGACCCTCCCTACGAGCAGTACTTC.

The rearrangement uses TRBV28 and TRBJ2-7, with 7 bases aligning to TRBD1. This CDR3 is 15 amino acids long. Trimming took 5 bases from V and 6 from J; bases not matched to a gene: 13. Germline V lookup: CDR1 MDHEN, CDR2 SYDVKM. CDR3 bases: TGTGCCAGCAGTCGGGACATTTTAGGGGGCTTCGAGCAGTACTTC. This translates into CASSRDILGGFEQYF.

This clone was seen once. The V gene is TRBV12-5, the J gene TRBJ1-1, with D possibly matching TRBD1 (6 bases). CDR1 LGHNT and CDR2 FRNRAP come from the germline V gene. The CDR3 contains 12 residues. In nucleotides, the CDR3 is TGTGCCAGTAAGGGGGGGTGGACTGAAGCTTTCTTT. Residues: CASKGGWTEAFF.

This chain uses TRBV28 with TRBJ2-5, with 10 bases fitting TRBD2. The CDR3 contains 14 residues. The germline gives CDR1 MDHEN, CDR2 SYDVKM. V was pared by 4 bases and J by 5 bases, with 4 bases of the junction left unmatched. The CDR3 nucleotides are TGTGCCAGCAGTTCCAGCGGGAGGGGGGAGACCCAGTACTTC. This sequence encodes CASSSSGRGETQYF. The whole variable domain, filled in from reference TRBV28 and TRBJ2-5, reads DVKVTQSSRYLVKRTGEKVFLECVQDMDHENMFWYRQDPGLGLRLIYFSYDVKMKEKGDIPEGYSVSREKKERFSLILESASTNQTSMYLCASSSSGRGETQYFGPGTRLLVL.